These 17 T cell receptor beta chains originate from one sample sequenced in a study of immune heterogeneity within non-small cell lung tumors. Amplification of TCR beta CDR3 was performed by multiplex PCR with 32 V and 13 J primers. MiXCR, run by TCRdb on the multiplex PCR reads, gives a single entry per CDR3 protein. The sample carries around 20,000 distinct CDR3 sequences, 25% to 35% recorded once. Bulk tumor genomic DNA was the template, and each sample received around 0.55 ug. During surgery, several far-apart biopsies were obtained from every primary tumor. Samples came from untreated patients having curative surgery for newly diagnosed non-small cell lung cancer. The sample comprised lung tumor tissue. The receptors shown here come from a man aged 40-49 years with non-small cell lung cancer.

Worth noting for this clonotype: Likely a read error: the CDR3 ends without its conserved phenylalanine or tryptophan. The rearrangement links TRBV5-1 to TRBJ1-2, with D possibly TRBD1 on 5 matching bases. This CDR3 spans 13 amino acids. V lost 2 bases and J 7 bases, leaving 12 bases between the germline ends. Per the germline V gene, CDR1 is SGHRS and CDR2 is YFSETQ. The CDR3 loop is CASSFSTGGGYTL. CDR3 DNA: TGCGCCAGCAGCTTCTCGACTGGGGGTGGCTACACCTTA.

Only a few counts were recorded for this clonotype. This chain connects TRBV11-3 to TRBJ1-1; 8 bases are a match to TRBD1. Trimming removed 2 bases from V and 5 bases from J; junction bases left unmatched: 10. CDR1 is SGHNT, CDR2 YENEEA, per germline. The CDR3 contains 16 residues. CDR3 in amino acids: CASSLTRGQGGTEAFF. CDR3 nucleotides: TGTGCCAGCAGCTTAACGCGTGGACAGGGTGGAACTGAAGCTTTCTTT.

This clonotype was counted at least ten times. The chain links TRBV6-1 to TRBJ2-1; possible D gene TRBD2, 6 bases. Germline V CDR1 and CDR2: MNHNS, SASEGT. The CDR3 runs to 19 residues. Trimming shortened V by 6 bases and J by 3 bases, and 27 bases separated the two germline ends. CDR3 residues: CASRPLNNRASENYNEQFF. CDR3 in DNA: TGTGCCAGCAGACCTCTCAACAACCGGGCTAGCGAAAACTACAATGAGCAGTTCTTC.

Concerning this clonotype: A much larger clone is a single base away; this may be a read error. The chain carries TRBV6-1 and TRBJ1-2; the D is unclear. Trimming shortened V by 6 bases and J by 2 bases, and 7 bases separated the two germline ends. The CDR3 sequence is 12 residues long. CDR1 is MNHNS, CDR2 SASEGT, per germline. CDR3 bases: TGTGCCAGCAGGGTCAAGAACTATGGCTACACCTTC. Translating it yields CASRVKNYGYTF.

This clonotype was observed a few times. This chain links TRBV7-3 with TRBJ2-5; D is unresolved. Germline lookup yields CDR1 SGHTA and CDR2 FQGTGA. The CDR3 has 12 residues. V shed 2 bases and J shed 4 bases, with 5 bases lying between them. CDR3 bases: TGTGCCAGCAGCTTATCGGGAGAGACCCAGTACTTC. Translation gives CASSLSGETQYF.

On this clonotype itself: A much more abundant neighbour one base away suggests this may be a read error. This sequence joins TRBV6-1 and TRBJ2-7; TRBD2 matches 7 bases. Germline V gene sequence: CDR1 MNHNS, CDR2 SASEGT. The CDR3 has 15 residues. The J segment lost 0 bases and the V segment lost 5 bases, leaving 7 bases of the junction unmatched. The CDR3: CASSTHRGVSYEQYF. The CDR3 DNA sequence: TGTGCCAGCAGTACCCATCGGGGGGTCTCCTACGAGCAGTACTTC.

This clonotype was seen more than once but under ten times. The chain uses TRBV4-2 and TRBJ1-2; D is unclear. Germline CDR1 reads LGHNA; CDR2 reads YNFKEQ. The CDR3 is 13 amino acids. V lost 8 bases and J lost 3, with 13 bases in between. CDR3 loop: CASGPAYDYGYTF. CDR3 DNA sequence: TGTGCCAGCGGACCGGCCTACGACTATGGCTACACCTTC.

This clonotype was counted ten times or more. This chain connects TRBV12-3 or TRBV12-4 to TRBJ2-7; tentative D call: TRBD2 (6 bases). The CDR3 totals 14 residues. V lost 8 bases and J 4 bases, leaving 18 bases between the germline ends. CDR3 DNA: TGTGCCAGCTGTTGGAGGGGATTCGATTACGAGCAGTACTTC. Protein sequence: CASCWRGFDYEQYF.

This clonotype was observed at least ten times. V is TRBV11-3 and J is TRBJ2-2, with 7 bases aligning to TRBD1. The CDR3 consists of 15 residues. The V segment lost 5 bases and the J segment 2 bases; nucleotides outside the gene matches: 5. Germline CDR1 and CDR2: SGHNT and YENEEA. For the CDR3, the DNA is TGTGCCAGCAGCCCGACAGGGACAAACACCGGGGAGCTGTTTTTT. It is translated as CASSPTGTNTGELFF.

This chain joins TRBV29-1 and TRBJ1-4, with D possibly matching TRBD1 (5 bases). The ends were cut back, 1 base at V and 10 bases at J, with 19 bases in the middle. This CDR3 has 15 residues. Germline V gene sequence: CDR1 SQVTM, CDR2 ANQGSEA. CDR3 amino acids: CSVEVWTTDRGKLFF. As DNA, the CDR3 is TGCAGCGTTGAAGTTTGGACAACCGATCGAGGAAAACTGTTTTTT.

With regard to this clonotype: The germline gene is not matched at one end of the junction; a read error may be the cause. The V and J genes are TRBV28 and TRBJ2-1; TRBD2 aligns across 7 bases. Germline-derived CDR1 and CDR2 are MDHEN and SYDVKM. This CDR3 is built from 12 residues. CDR3 in amino acids: CAGSLVRGWQFF. The DNA of the CDR3 is TGTGCCGGCAGTTTAGTGCGGGGGTGGCAGTTCTTC.

This clonotype showed up many times. V gene TRBV27 combines with J gene TRBJ2-1, with 13 nucleotides matching TRBD2. This CDR3 is built from 15 residues. Looked up from germline, CDR1 is MNHEY and CDR2 is SMNVEV (reference sequence). V was pared by 4 bases and J by 8 bases, with 5 bases of the junction left unmatched. CDR3 DNA sequence: TGTGCCAGCAGTTACGGGACTAGCGGGATAGATGAGCAGTTCTTC. Protein sequence: CASSYGTSGIDEQFF.

This clonotype has ten or more counts. The rearrangement joins TRBV2 to TRBJ2-7, with D unresolved. This CDR3 has 17 amino acids. Germline CDR1 and CDR2: SNHLY and FYNNEI. V dropped 2 bases and J dropped 2 bases, with 19 bases sitting between them. DNA of the CDR3: TGTGCCAGCAGTGAACTGTCTCGGGCGGACGCCCCCTACGAGCAGTACTTC. This sequence encodes CASSELSRADAPYEQYF.

This clonotype occurred many times. The chain joins TRBV7-2 to TRBJ1-2; the D gene is possibly TRBD1 (5 bases). CDR1 and CDR2 from the germline V gene are SGHTA and FQGNSA. V lost 0 bases and J lost 8, with 13 bases in between. The CDR3 is made up of 14 amino acids. In DNA form, the CDR3 reads TGTGCCAGCAGCTTAGCGGGGGGGATGGGAGGCTACACCTTC. Amino acid sequence: CASSLAGGMGGYTF.

On this clonotype itself: This clone may be a read error of a much larger clone one base away. This rearrangement joins TRBV6-1 to TRBJ2-7; D is perhaps TRBD2 (6 bases). This CDR3 comprises 14 residues. The V and J ends lost 7 bases and 2 bases respectively, with 15 bases between them. Per germline, CDR1 MNHNS and CDR2 SASEGT. The CDR3 is CASKLRGSTYEQYF. CDR3 DNA sequence: TGTGCCAGCAAACTGCGGGGATCGACCTACGAGCAGTACTTC.

The gene calls are TRBV11-3 and TRBJ2-7, with unresolved D. The CDR3 is 14 residues long. The germline gives CDR1 SGHNT, CDR2 YENEEA. Trimming shortened V by 3 bases and J by 5 bases, and 14 bases separated the two germline ends. CDR3 sequence reads: CASSFSGSRDEQYF. CDR3 DNA: TGTGCCAGCAGCTTCTCTGGAAGTAGAGACGAGCAGTACTTC.

The chain has TRBV7-8 and TRBJ2-5; 11 positions match TRBD2. Germline V gene data show CDR1 as SGHVS and CDR2 as FQNEAQ. V lost 2 bases and J lost 5; bases outside the gene matches: 10. This CDR3 region has 17 residues. The CDR3 region is CASSLPVVGLAAETQYF. In DNA form, the CDR3 reads TGTGCCAGCAGCTTACCTGTAGTGGGACTAGCGGCGGAGACCCAGTACTTC.